Listed below are T cell receptor beta chains from one sample, sequenced in a study of CD8+CD57+ T cells in acquired aplastic anemia. Using its own MiXCR run on the reads, TCRdb lists one record per CDR3 protein. The table shows about 220,000 distinct CDR3 sequences, with roughly 35% occurring only once. Sample: sorted CD4+, CD8+, or CD8+CD57+ T cells (not recorded which) from PBMCs. These receptors originate from a human donor in good health, serving as a control. Each CDR3 is given with its conserved first and last residue. The D gene is left open where the match is weak. A row's size may be missing; if present it is once, few, many or a size class.

>few|TRBV12-5|-|TRBJ2-5
TGTGCTAGTGGTTTGGTACTAGGGCTACGACAAGAGACCCAGTACTTC
CASGLVLGLRQETQYF
>-|TRBV7-2|-|TRBJ1-1
TGTGCCAGCAGCCCCCTTGTCCAGAACACTGAAGCTTTCTTT
CASSPLVQNTEAFF
>many|TRBV2|-|TRBJ1-2
TGTGCCAGCAGTGATGGCCCCTATGGCTACACCTTC
CASSDGPYGYTF
>many|TRBV7-9|-|TRBJ2-1
TGTGCCAGCAGCTTATCCCGGGACTCGTACAATGAGCAGTTCTTC
CASSLSRDSYNEQFF
>-|TRBV19|-|TRBJ1-2
TGTGCCAGTAGTATGGCGGACTATGGCTACACCTTC
CASSMADYGYTF
>many|TRBV7-2|TRBD2|TRBJ2-7
TGTGCCAGCAGCTCACGCGCGGGGGTCTCCTACGAGCAGTACTTC
CASSSRAGVSYEQYF
>-|TRBV7-2|TRBD2|TRBJ2-1
TGTGCCAGCAGCTTGGCTAGCGGGGGGGCCGTGGAGTTCTTC
CASSLASGGAVEFF
>many|TRBV7-2|TRBD1|TRBJ1-6
TGTGCCAGCAGGGGACAGGGACCCTATAATTCACCCCTCCACTTT
CASRGQGPYNSPLHF
>many|TRBV20-1|TRBD1|TRBJ2-5
TGCAGTGCTAGGCCCGGGACAGGGGGAAAAGAGACCCAGTACTTC
CSARPGTGGKETQYF
>-|TRBV19|TRBD2|TRBJ2-3
TGTGCCAGTAGGATGGCTAGCGGGGGGTTCACAGATACGCAGTATTTT
CASRMASGGFTDTQYF
>-|TRBV12-3/TRBV12-4|-|TRBJ1-2
TGTGCCAGCAGTTTAGGAGTCATCTATGGCTACACCTTC
CASSLGVIYGYTF
>-|TRBV2|-|TRBJ2-3
TGTGCCAGCAGTGGGGTTAGCGACACAGATACGCAGTATTTT
CASSGVSDTDTQYF
>many|TRBV6-1|-|TRBJ1-6
TGTGCCAGCAGATCAGGCCCAATTCCACCCCTCCACTTT
CASRSGPIPPLHF
>many|TRBV19|-|TRBJ1-2
TGTGCCAGTAGTTTTTTTGGGACATATTCGTACACCTTC
CASSFFGTYSYTF
>-|TRBV29-1|-|TRBJ1-1
TGCAGCGACTATAACAACCCGGGACAACGACCTGAAGCTTTCTTT
CSDYNNPGQRPEAFF
>many|TRBV24-1|TRBD1|TRBJ2-5
TGTGCCGCAGGGGGTAGAGAGACCCAGTACTTC
CAAGGRETQYF
>many|TRBV7-8|-|TRBJ1-5
TGTGCCAGCAGCTTTCGAGGCACGAATCAGCCCCAGCATTTT
CASSFRGTNQPQHF
>few|TRBV5-1|-|TRBJ2-5
TGCGCCAGCGGCGTGTGGGCATTCGAGACCCAGTACTTC
CASGVWAFETQYF
>many|TRBV9|TRBD2|TRBJ2-5
TGTGCCAGCAGCGGCCTAGCGGGGGGGAAGGAGACCCAGTACTTC
CASSGLAGGKETQYF
>-|TRBV3-1|-|TRBJ2-1
TGTGCCAGCAGCCAAGTAATCAATGAGCAGTTCTTC
CASSQVINEQFF
>many|TRBV24-1|-|TRBJ2-3
TGTGCCACCGGGGCAAGGGGGACAGATACGCAGTATTTT
CATGARGTDTQYF
>-|TRBV6-5|-|TRBJ2-5
TGTGCCAGCAGTCCCCGGCCTCAGGGGACCCAGTACTTC
CASSPRPQGTQYF
>-|TRBV5-8|TRBD1|TRBJ1-5
TGTGCCAGCAGACTGACAGGGGGCAATCAGCCCCAGCATTTT
CASRLTGGNQPQHF
>many|TRBV20-1|-|TRBJ1-5
TGCAGTGCTAGAGAGGGGCCTTATCAGCCCCAGCATTTT
CSAREGPYQPQHF
>-|TRBV5-1|-|TRBJ1-3
TGCGCCAGCAGATTGGATCAGGGTCACGGAAACACCATATATTTT
CASRLDQGHGNTIYF
>-|TRBV5-1|-|TRBJ1-5
TGCGCCAGCAGCCCCCAGGGCTGGGGTCCCGATCAGCCCCAGCATTTT
CASSPQGWGPDQPQHF
>many|TRBV2|-|TRBJ2-1
TGTGCCAGCAGCGCCCCCTCCTACAATGAGCAGTTCTTC
CASSAPSYNEQFF
>many|TRBV11-2|-|TRBJ1-6
TGTGCCAGCAGCACCACGGCCACCCTCCACTTT
CASSTTATLHF
>many|TRBV15|-|TRBJ1-2
TGTGCCACCAGCAGAGATTTGAAGGGTTATGGCTACACCTTC
CATSRDLKGYGYTF
>few|TRBV5-1|TRBD1|TRBJ1-1
TGCGCCAGCAGCGATCAGGGGGGTCCGGCTGAAGCTTTCTTT
CASSDQGGPAEAFF
>-|TRBV18|TRBD2|TRBJ2-7
TGTGCCAGCTCACCGGGGACTAGCGGGGCCGACTACGAGCAGTACTTC
CASSPGTSGADYEQYF
>many|TRBV5-8|TRBD2|TRBJ2-1
TGTGCCAGCAGCTCGACTAGCGGGGGCAATGAGCAGTTCTTC
CASSSTSGGNEQFF
>many|TRBV9|-|TRBJ1-2
TGTGCCAGCAGCACTCGGGACCGCTTGCCGGGCTACACCTTC
CASSTRDRLPGYTF
>many|TRBV20-1|TRBD2|TRBJ2-3
TGCAGTGCTAGCAAGCGGGAGGGATACACAGATACGCAGTATTTT
CSASKREGYTDTQYF
>few|TRBV10-3|-|TRBJ2-7
TGTGCCATCAGTGAGTCTCAAGTTCTCCGTCGTGGGCTCTTATACGAGCAGTACTTC
CAISESQVLRRGLLYEQYF
>-|TRBV11-2|-|TRBJ1-4
TGTGCCAGCAGCTTAGGGGTTGAAAAACTGTTTTTT
CASSLGVEKLFF
>many|TRBV2|TRBD2|TRBJ2-1
TGTGCCAGCAGTCCAGCGGGGGTCGATGAGCAGTTCTTC
CASSPAGVDEQFF
>-|TRBV15|TRBD1|TRBJ2-5
TGTGCCACCAGCACCCGGGACAGAAAAGAGACCCAGTACTTC
CATSTRDRKETQYF
>many|TRBV18|TRBD1|TRBJ1-2
TGTGCCAGCTCACCCAGGCCGGGACAGTATGGCTACACCTTC
CASSPRPGQYGYTF
>-|TRBV11-1|-|TRBJ2-6
TGTGCCAGCAGCTTAGCTGCGGGACCTTGGGCCAACGTCCTGACTTTC
CASSLAAGPWANVLTF
>-|TRBV29-1|-|TRBJ2-7
TGCAGCGGGACGGTGGCCTACGAGCAGTACTTC
CSGTVAYEQYF
>-|TRBV3-1|-|TRBJ2-3
TGTGCCAGCAGCCAACTTAGGACGAGTGGCACAGATACGCAGTATTTT
CASSQLRTSGTDTQYF
>-|TRBV29-1|TRBD1|TRBJ1-1
TGCAGCGTTGAATATAGCGGGAGGGGACAGACGAACACTGAAGCTTTCTTT
CSVEYSGRGQTNTEAFF
>many|TRBV24-1|-|TRBJ2-2
TGTGCCACCAGTCAAGGGGCCGGGAACACCGGGGAGCTGTTTTTT
CATSQGAGNTGELFF
>many|TRBV20-1|-|TRBJ2-1
TGCAGTGCAAGAGAGGAAAAGTACAATGAGCAGTTCTTC
CSAREEKYNEQFF
>-|TRBV29-1|TRBD2|TRBJ2-5
TGCAGCGCCGACGGACTAGCGGGTTACCAAGAGACCCAGTACTTC
CSADGLAGYQETQYF
>few|TRBV10-3|-|TRBJ1-4
TGTGCCATCAGTGAGTCGATGGCCCTAGACAAGGCCTTT
CAISESMALDKAF
>once|TRBV5-1|-|TRBJ2-7
TGCGCCAGCAGCTTGGCGGGGCTGACCGGGGAGCAGTACTTC
CASSLAGLTGEQYF
>many|TRBV7-2|-|TRBJ2-7
TGTGCCAGCAGCTTTTCTAGCGCGAACTCCTACGAGCAGTACTTC
CASSFSSANSYEQYF
>many|TRBV2|-|TRBJ1-5
TGTGCCAGCAGTGAATCAATGTATAGGGAGCGTCAGCCCCAGCATTTT
CASSESMYRERQPQHF
>many|TRBV2|-|TRBJ2-1
TGTGCCAGCCTAGGGCTAGAACAGTTCTTC
CASLGLEQFF
>many|TRBV10-1|-|TRBJ2-5
TGCGCCAGCAGTGAGAAGAAGACCCAGTACTTC
CASSEKKTQYF
>few|TRBV3-1|-|TRBJ2-1
TGTGCCAGCACTCATCGGGGGAATGAGCAGTTCTTC
CASTHRGNEQFF